A single sample is the source of the 29 T cell receptor beta chains below, sequenced in a study of blood T cells in healthy people across ages. The second PCR ran about 7 to 12 cycles with a sample-barcoded 5' primer and J-beta primers. TCRdb analysed the 5' RACE reads with MiXCR anew, one entry per CDR3 protein. The sample lists just under 550,000 distinct CDR3 sequences, less than 25% seen once, with around 10% in the top ten. These data also featured in a second study, about T cells of mothers and their children.

Sequencing was performed on blood. The source of these receptors is a boy between 10 and 17 years old in good health.

The chain links TRBV29-1 to TRBJ2-3, with D possibly called TRBD1 or TRBD2 (5 bases each). The CDR3 extends over 14 amino acids. Germline V gene sequence: CDR1 SQVTM, CDR2 ANQGSEA. The ends were cut back, 1 base at V and 2 bases at J, with 10 bases in the middle. The CDR3 reads CSVEGAGTTDTQYF. The CDR3 coding sequence is TGCAGCGTTGAAGGGGCAGGGACCACAGATACGCAGTATTTT.

The J gene is TRBJ2-7, the V gene TRBV15; tentatively, D is TRBD1 or TRBD2 (5 bases each). Trimming removed 3 bases from V and 2 bases from J, with 11 bases in between. Germline V lookup: CDR1 LNHNV, CDR2 YYDKDF (reference sequence). The CDR3 spans 14 residues. Here the CDR3 DNA reads TGTGCCACCAGCAGTGCTGGGGACGCCTACGAGCAGTACTTC. Translation: CATSSAGDAYEQYF.

This clonotype has only a few counts. The chain links TRBV20-1 to TRBJ2-3; 9 bases fit TRBD2. V shed 3 bases and J 4 bases; nucleotides not matched to a gene: 14. This CDR3 has 17 residues. Per the germline V gene, CDR1 is DFQATT and CDR2 is SNEGSKA (reference sequence). The CDR3 DNA is TGCAGTGCTAGGGAGGGACTAGCTGAAGCGGGAGCAGATACGCAGTATTTT. Its translation: CSAREGLAEAGADTQYF.

The chain joins TRBV27 to TRBJ2-5; D may be TRBD1 or TRBD2 (7 bases each). The J call is uncertain, as TRBJ2-1 better fits the DNA end. This CDR3 has 15 amino acids. Looked up from germline, CDR1 is MNHEY and CDR2 is SMNVEV (reference sequence). The CDR3: CASSLFPGGDNEQFF. The CDR3 coding sequence is TGTGCCAGCAGTTTATTCCCAGGGGGGGACAATGAGCAGTTCTTC.

This clonotype was counted between two and nine times. This sequence joins TRBV27 and TRBJ2-3; no clear D gene. V lost 2 bases and J 4 bases, leaving 10 bases between the germline ends. Germline lookup yields CDR1 MNHEY and CDR2 SMNVEV (reference sequence). The CDR3 length is 14 residues. This CDR3 reads CASSLRDGADTQYF. The CDR3, as DNA: TGTGCCAGCAGTTTAAGAGACGGCGCAGATACGCAGTATTTT.

This clonotype was detected only a few times. CDR3 DNA sequence: TGTGCCAGCAGTGGCCCCCAGCGGGACTACGAGCAGTACTTC. This codes for CASSGPQRDYEQYF. This sequence joins TRBV2 and TRBJ2-7; 7 positions agree with TRBD2. With V trimmed by 4 bases and J by 3 bases, 6 bases remained unmatched. This CDR3 has 14 amino acids. Germline lookup yields CDR1 SNHLY and CDR2 FYNNEI. The full variable domain, its missing parts supplied by reference TRBV2 and TRBJ2-7, is EPEVTQTPSHQVTQMGQEVILRCVPISNHLYFYWYRQILGQKVEFLVSFYNNEISEKSEIFDDQFSVERPDGSNFTLKIRSTKLEDSAMYFCASSGPQRDYEQYFGPGTRLTVT.

This rearrangement joins TRBV6-1 to TRBJ2-7, with D maybe TRBD1 (5 bases). Germline V lookup: CDR1 MNHNS, CDR2 SASEGT. There are 14 residues in the CDR3. V was trimmed by 3 bases and J by 5 bases, leaving 14 bases between them. CDR3 amino acids: CASSDFRVFHEQYF. CDR3 nucleotide sequence: TGTGCCAGCAGTGATTTCAGGGTCTTCCACGAGCAGTACTTC.

This rearrangement joins TRBV20-1 to TRBJ2-5; D is unresolved. This CDR3 has 14 amino acids. Germline V CDR1 and CDR2: DFQATT, SNEGSKA (reference sequence). The V end was cut by 0 bases, the J end by 7 bases, with 15 bases between. The DNA of the CDR3 is TGCAGTGCTAGAGACCCACCCACGGATGGGACCCAGTACTTC. This gives the protein CSARDPPTDGTQYF.

This rearrangement joins TRBV20-1 to TRBJ2-7; D is possibly TRBD1 (6 bases). The CDR3 loop spans 16 amino acids. V was cut by 3 bases and J by 7 bases, with 25 bases left in between. Germline V gene data show CDR1 as DFQATT and CDR2 as SNEGSKA (reference sequence). The CDR3 protein is CSASFSQDSRGWEQYF. In DNA form, the CDR3 reads TGCAGTGCTAGCTTTTCCCAGGACTCCAGGGGATGGGAGCAGTACTTC.

This clonotype was detected a few times. V and J are TRBV9 and TRBJ2-5; D may correspond to TRBD1 or TRBD2 (5 bases each). The V end lost 4 bases, the J end lost 0 bases, and 19 bases lay between the germline ends. CDR1 SGDLS and CDR2 YYNGEE come from the germline V gene. The CDR3 is 17 residues long. CDR3 residues: CASSSRVGPRNQETQYF. The CDR3 region has the DNA TGTGCCAGCAGCTCCAGGGTGGGACCTCGTAACCAAGAGACCCAGTACTTC.

The CDR3 region is CASSLRGLAGDLAKNIQYF. In nucleotides, the CDR3 is TGTGCCAGCAGTTTAAGGGGACTAGCGGGGGACCTAGCCAAAAACATTCAGTACTTC. The chain combines TRBV12-3 or TRBV12-4 with TRBJ2-4; 14 bases agree with TRBD2. This CDR3 is built from 19 residues. V shed 2 bases, J shed 0 bases, and the junction held 6 bases outside the gene matches.

The V gene is TRBV6-1, the J gene TRBJ2-2, with 9 nucleotides matching TRBD1. The V gene end was trimmed by 5 bases and the J gene end by 3 bases; junction bases not matched to a gene: 7. The length of the CDR3 is 16 residues. The germline gives CDR1 MNHNS, CDR2 SASEGT. CDR3 protein: CASSPTGGIDTGELFF. The CDR3 DNA sequence: TGTGCCAGCAGTCCTACAGGGGGCATCGACACCGGGGAGCTGTTTTTT.

The chain joins TRBV4-3 to TRBJ1-2; D is possibly TRBD1 (5 bases). Germline assignment: CDR1 LGHNA and CDR2 YSLEER. The V and J ends lost 2 bases and 0 bases respectively, with 10 bases between them. This CDR3 spans 15 amino acids. The CDR3 region is CASSQTGTANYGYTF. Written as DNA, the CDR3 is TGCGCCAGCAGCCAAACCGGGACGGCTAACTATGGCTACACCTTC.

In this sample, this clonotype turned up a few times. The chain employs TRBV6-2 or TRBV6-3 and TRBJ2-1; tentatively, D is TRBD1 or TRBD2 (5 bases each). The germline V gene has CDR1 MNHEY and CDR2 SVGEGT. Trimming stripped 0 bases from V and 15 bases from J, with 12 bases between. This CDR3 is 12 amino acids long. The CDR3 DNA reads as TGTGCCAGCAGTTACTCGAGGGACCGGGGGTTCTTC. This sequence encodes CASSYSRDRGFF.

This chain uses TRBV7-9 with TRBJ1-5; no clear D. The CDR3 has 14 amino acids. CDR1 SEHNR and CDR2 FQNEAQ come from the germline V gene (reference sequence). Between the trimmed V and J ends, which lost 3 bases and 7 bases, there was a span of 13 bases. CDR3 sequence: CASSFDTSRQPQHF. CDR3 coding DNA: TGTGCCAGCAGCTTCGACACCTCAAGGCAGCCCCAGCATTTT.

The chain joins TRBV5-6 to TRBJ1-4, with D perhaps matching TRBD1 (6 bases). The CDR3 runs to 16 residues. V lost 3 bases and J lost 6, with 18 bases in between. Germline V lookup: CDR1 SGHDT, CDR2 YYEEEE. The CDR3 DNA reads as TGTGCCAGCAGCTGGAAGGGGGGCGCCGATCATGAAAAACTGTTTTTT. It is translated as CASSWKGGADHEKLFF.

At least ten counts were recorded for this clonotype. The chain couples TRBV4-3 to TRBJ2-7, with D possibly matching TRBD1 (6 bases). V dropped 0 bases and J dropped 1 base, with 10 bases sitting between them. The CDR3 consists of 15 residues. The germline V gene encodes CDR1 LGHNA and CDR2 YSLEER. The DNA for the CDR3 is TGCGCCAGCAGCCAAGATAGAGGACAGTCCTACGAGCAGTACTTC. Translated: CASSQDRGQSYEQYF.

This clonotype was detected a few times. Germline is not matched at one junction end, which may reflect a read error. The CDR3: CASSYGQVGRAYEQCF. CDR3 sequence (DNA): TGTGCCAGCAGTTACGGACAGGTGGGCCGTGCCTACGAGCAGTGCTTC. The chain recombines TRBV6-2 or TRBV6-3 with TRBJ2-7; 7 nucleotides match TRBD1. Per the germline V gene, CDR1 is MNHEY and CDR2 is SVGEGT. CDR3 length: 16 amino acids.

DNA of the CDR3: TGTGCCATCAGTGAGGGTCTAGCGGGAGGTACGGCCAAAAACATTCAGTACTTC. This gives the protein CAISEGLAGGTAKNIQYF. This chain links TRBV10-3 with TRBJ2-4; 11 bases fit TRBD2. From germline, CDR1 is ENHRY and CDR2 SYGVKD. The CDR3 consists of 18 residues. With V trimmed by 2 bases and J by 1 base, 7 bases remained unmatched.

The chain has TRBV28 and TRBJ2-7, with 16 bases aligning to TRBD2. V lost 5 bases, J lost 7 bases, and 17 bases stayed unmatched. The CDR3 extends over 19 amino acids. Looked up from germline, CDR1 is MDHEN and CDR2 is SYDVKM. The chain's CDR3 is CASSPAGRGLAGGFGEQYF. The CDR3 DNA sequence: TGTGCCAGCAGTCCAGCGGGGAGGGGACTAGCGGGAGGGTTCGGGGAGCAGTACTTC.

This clonotype was found a few times. The V call is TRBV20-1, the J call TRBJ2-1; D possibly corresponds to TRBD1 (5 bases). V shed 0 bases and J shed 3 bases, with 12 bases lying between them. This CDR3 region has 15 residues. In germline, CDR1 is DFQATT, CDR2 SNEGSKA (reference sequence). The CDR3 coding sequence is TGCAGTGCTAGAGATATGGACACGAACTACAATGAGCAGTTCTTC. The encoded protein is CSARDMDTNYNEQFF.

The chain has TRBV3-1 and TRBJ2-2; D gene uncertain. CDR1 and CDR2 (germline): LGHDT, YNNKEL (reference sequence). Trimming removed 4 bases from V and 4 bases from J, with 13 bases in between. The CDR3 length is 15 residues. CDR3 DNA: TGTGCCAGCAGCCCGCGGACGGACCCCACCGGGGAGCTGTTTTTT. Translating it yields CASSPRTDPTGELFF.

The chain combines TRBV30 with TRBJ2-1; D unclear. Trimming shortened V by 1 base and J by 1 base, and 8 bases separated the two germline ends. Looked up from germline, CDR1 is GTSNPN and CDR2 is SVGIG (reference sequence). This CDR3 is 14 amino acids long. The CDR3 DNA sequence: TGTGCCTGGAGTGCTGTCAGGTCCTACAATGAGCAGTTCTTC. Translated, it gives CAWSAVRSYNEQFF.

This clonotype was picked up a small number of times. The CDR3 is CASSQVDRESDTQYF. The CDR3 DNA follows: TGCGCCAGCAGCCAAGTGGACAGGGAGTCAGATACGCAGTATTTT. The gene calls are TRBV4-3 and TRBJ2-3; 8 nucleotides match TRBD1. Per germline, CDR1 LGHNA and CDR2 YSLEER. The CDR3 has 15 amino acids. V lost 1 base, J lost 4 bases, and 4 bases stayed unmatched.

This clonotype was seen a handful of times. V is TRBV20-1 and J is TRBJ2-5; D might be TRBD1 or TRBD2, each matching 5 bases. The J call could be wrong; TRBJ2-1 is a better fit for the DNA end. Germline V CDR1 and CDR2: DFQATT, SNEGSKA (reference sequence). The CDR3 loop spans 16 amino acids. The CDR3 loop is CSAPAAGGSRDNEQFF. The CDR3 DNA reads TGCAGTGCCCCCGCTGCTGGGGGATCCAGGGACAATGAGCAGTTCTTC.

The chain carries TRBV11-3 and TRBJ2-1; 9 bases are a match to TRBD1. Germline V lookup: CDR1 SGHNT, CDR2 YENEEA. The CDR3 is 16 amino acids. V was pared by 4 bases and J by 9 bases, with 13 bases of the junction left unmatched. Here the CDR3 reads CASSSQQGASLGEQFF. The CDR3 bases are TGTGCCAGCAGCTCACAACAGGGGGCGTCTCTTGGTGAGCAGTTCTTC.

The gene calls are TRBV9 and TRBJ2-5; TRBD1 might be the D (6 bases). The end of the DNA fits TRBJ2-1 better, so the J call may be wrong. CDR1 is SGDLS and CDR2 is YYNGEE in the germline V gene. The CDR3 has 17 residues. CDR3 coding DNA: TGTGCCAGCAGCGTAGCCCCCGAGGGGGACCAGTTGAATGAGCAGTTCTTC. Translated, it gives CASSVAPEGDQLNEQFF.

Remarks on this clonotype: A read error may produce the germline difference seen at one junction end. The chain recombines TRBV6-4 with TRBJ2-1, with a possible D match to TRBD2 (6 bases). The V gene's germline CDR1 is MRHNA and CDR2 SNTAGT. The CDR3 totals 17 residues. The DNA of the CDR3 is TGTGCCAGCAGTGTCTTTCTTGAGACTAGTGATTCCGGCTTACTGATCTTC. It encodes CASSVFLETSDSGLLIF.

This chain links TRBV5-1 with TRBJ2-7; no definite D call. The V and J ends lost 1 base and 2 bases respectively, with 7 bases between them. Germline V CDR1 and CDR2: SGHRS, YFSETQ. This CDR3 spans 13 amino acids. In DNA form, the CDR3 reads TGCGCCAGCAGCTTGTGGCAGACCTACGAGCAGTACTTC. This codes for CASSLWQTYEQYF.